These 8 T cell receptor beta chains share one sample of origin, sequenced in a study of cytomegalovirus exposure and HLA in healthy donors. The PCR employed 60 Vbeta primers together with 13 Jbeta primers. Only in-frame clones appear in the TCRdb table, and some are missing; sequencing was by immunoSEQ multiplex PCR. The table lists some 130,000 clones, roughly 76% of them singletons. Sample: PBMCs. These receptors were obtained from a woman aged 40 to 49 in good health and CMV-seronegative.

This clone has a handful of counts. The V and J genes are TRBV6-5 and TRBJ1-5, with a tentative D call TRBD1 (5 bases). The V end was cut by 4 bases, the J end by 0 bases, with 10 bases between. This CDR3 comprises 15 residues. In germline, CDR1 is MNHEY, CDR2 SVGAGI. CDR3: CASSWGRDSNQPQHF. The DNA for the CDR3 is TGTGCCAGCAGTTGGGGCAGAGATAGCAATCAGCCCCAGCATTTT.

The chain's CDR3 is CASSSFPGDHNYGYTF. Written as DNA, the CDR3 is TGTGCCAGCAGCTCCTTCCCCGGGGATCATAACTATGGCTACACCTTC. V gene TRBV9 combines with J gene TRBJ1-2; D remains unclear. Germline CDR1 SGDLS, CDR2 YYNGEE. V lost 4 bases and J 1 base, leaving 17 bases between the germline ends. There are 16 residues in the CDR3.

V is TRBV2 and J is TRBJ2-2; 7 bases match TRBD1. The CDR3 is 14 residues long. Germline assignment: CDR1 SNHLY and CDR2 FYNNEI. J was trimmed by 5 bases and V by 4 bases; bases with no gene match: 4. CDR3: CASSVYRGTGELFF. CDR3 DNA: TGTGCCAGCAGTGTTTACAGGGGAACCGGGGAGCTGTTTTTT.

The chain uses TRBV5-4 and TRBJ1-1; 7 bases match TRBD1. The V gene's germline CDR1 is SGHNT and CDR2 YYREEE (reference sequence). The V segment lost 5 bases and the J segment 4 bases; nucleotides outside the gene matches: 5. The CDR3 length is 13 residues. The CDR3 is CASSGGTVTEAFF. The CDR3 nucleotides are TGTGCCAGCAGTGGCGGGACAGTCACTGAAGCTTTCTTT.

This clone was seen once. J is TRBJ1-5 and V is TRBV11-2; TRBD1 is a possible D gene (6 bases). Germline V CDR1 and CDR2: SGHAT, FQNNGV. The ends were cut back, 3 bases at V and 0 bases at J, with 18 bases in the middle. The CDR3 loop spans 18 amino acids. The CDR3 loop is CASSFRDKRINSNQPQHF. The CDR3 nucleotides are TGTGCCAGCAGCTTCAGGGACAAAAGAATAAATAGCAATCAGCCCCAGCATTTT.

In its sample, this clone was seen once. The genes are TRBV18 and TRBJ2-3; 11 bases are shared with TRBD2. CDR1 is KGHSH, CDR2 LQKENI, per germline. The CDR3 extends over 15 amino acids. V lost 0 bases and J lost 4; bases outside the gene matches: 0. The DNA for the CDR3 is TGTGCCAGCTCACCACCACTAGCGGGGGCAGATACGCAGTATTTT. Protein sequence: CASSPPLAGADTQYF.

With respect to this clone: One end of the junction is discordant with germline, which a read error may explain. This sequence joins TRBV7-7 and TRBJ2-2, with no clear D. The CDR3 has 13 amino acids. Germline V CDR1 and CDR2: SSHAT, FNYEAQ (reference sequence). CDR3 in amino acids: CASSPYNTGELFF. CDR3 in DNA: TGTGCTAGCAGCCCCTATAACACCGGGGAGCTGTTTTTT. The whole variable domain, remainder taken from reference TRBV7-7 and TRBJ2-2, is GAGVSQSPRYKVTKRGQDVTLRCDPISSHATLYWYQQALGQGPEFLTYFNYEAQPDKSGLPSDRFSAERPEGSISTLTIQRTEQRDSAMYRCASSPYNTGELFFGEGSRLTVL.

The chain combines TRBV4-1 with TRBJ1-1, with D perhaps TRBD1 (6 bases). V lost 3 bases to trimming and J lost 2 bases, with 10 bases between them. The V gene's germline CDR1 is MGHRA and CDR2 YSYEKL. CDR3 length: 14 amino acids. The CDR3 sequence is CASSQDSHNTEAFF. CDR3 nucleotides: TGCGCCAGCAGCCAGGACAGTCATAACACTGAAGCTTTCTTT.